This TCR beta chain came from a study of monozygotic twins with inflammatory bowel disease. TCRdb reprocessed the 5' RACE reads, keeping one entry per CDR3 protein, no DNA. With about 420,000 distinct CDR3 sequences in the sample, the ten largest clones hold approximately 2.3%. As for this clonotype: As yet, its antigen is unknown.

Broader study findings: Especially where disease activity was present, IBD patients had fewer clonotypes in common with others than healthy twins did.

The CDR3 has 17 amino acids. The germline CDR1 and CDR2 sequences are SGHRS and YFSETQ. Whole blood supplied total RNA, and T cells were not sorted. Material: blood. The origin of this receptor is a human donor with ulcerative colitis or Crohn's disease, or a healthy co-twin of an affected twin (not recorded which). This chain joins TRBV5-1 and TRBJ2-1; lacking DNA, the TRBD2 call made by TCRdb goes unchecked. The CDR3 reads CASSGTSSIVSYNEQFF.